Sequencing of this T cell receptor beta chain was carried out in a study of CD4 and CD8 cells across lung adenocarcinoma regions. CDR3 length: 11 amino acids. Germline CDR1 MNHNS, CDR2 SASEGT. TCRdb fed the PCR reads into MiXCR, producing one record per CDR3 protein. The table has roughly 8,400 distinct CDR3 sequences, 45% seen once; the top ten hold around 95%. Donors had localized lung adenocarcinoma, a non-small cell lung cancer. The chain has TRBV6-1 and TRBJ2-1; no clear D gene. The J call may be faulty, since TRBJ2-5 better matches the DNA end. This clonotype was sampled from a male donor with lung adenocarcinoma. The CD4 and CD8 labels of this study may be unreliable. Sequencing input: CD8+ T cells from the center of a lung tumor. As DNA, the CDR3 is TGTGCCAGCAGTGAAGCGGAGACCCAGTACTTC. Protein: CASSEAETQYF.